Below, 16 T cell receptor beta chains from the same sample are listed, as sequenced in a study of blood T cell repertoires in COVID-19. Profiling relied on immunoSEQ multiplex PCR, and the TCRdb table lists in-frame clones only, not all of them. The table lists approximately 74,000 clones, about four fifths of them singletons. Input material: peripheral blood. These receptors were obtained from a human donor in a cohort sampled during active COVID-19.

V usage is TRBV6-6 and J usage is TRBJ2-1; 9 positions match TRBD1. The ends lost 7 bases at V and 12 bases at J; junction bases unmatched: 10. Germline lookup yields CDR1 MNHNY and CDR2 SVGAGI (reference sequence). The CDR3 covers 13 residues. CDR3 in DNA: TGTGCCAGCACCGTACGGGTGGGACAGGGGCAGTTCTTC. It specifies CASTVRVGQGQFF.

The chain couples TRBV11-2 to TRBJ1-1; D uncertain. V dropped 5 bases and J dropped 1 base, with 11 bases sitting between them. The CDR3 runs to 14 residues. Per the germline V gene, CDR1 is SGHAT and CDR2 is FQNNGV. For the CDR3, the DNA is TGTGCCAGCAGCATAGGACGGGGGAACACTGAAGCTTTCTTT. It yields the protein CASSIGRGNTEAFF. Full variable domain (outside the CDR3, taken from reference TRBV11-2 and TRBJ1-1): EAGVAQSPRYKIIEKRQSVAFWCNPISGHATLYWYQQILGQGPKLLIQFQNNGVVDDSQLPKDRFSAERLKGVDSTLKIQPAKLEDSAVYLCASSIGRGNTEAFFGQGTRLTVV.

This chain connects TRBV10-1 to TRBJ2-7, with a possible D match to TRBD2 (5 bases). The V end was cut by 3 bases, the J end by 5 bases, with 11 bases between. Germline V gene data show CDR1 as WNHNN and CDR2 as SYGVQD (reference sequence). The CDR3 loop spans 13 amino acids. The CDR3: CASSDPGSDEQYF. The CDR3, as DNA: TGCGCCAGCAGTGACCCGGGGAGCGACGAGCAGTACTTC.

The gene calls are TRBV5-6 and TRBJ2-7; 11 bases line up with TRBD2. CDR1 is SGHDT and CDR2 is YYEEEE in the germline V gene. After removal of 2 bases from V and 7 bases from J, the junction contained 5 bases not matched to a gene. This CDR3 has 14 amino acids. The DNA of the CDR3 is TGTGCCAGCAGCTTACCCGGGACTAGCGGAGAGCAGTACTTC. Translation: CASSLPGTSGEQYF.

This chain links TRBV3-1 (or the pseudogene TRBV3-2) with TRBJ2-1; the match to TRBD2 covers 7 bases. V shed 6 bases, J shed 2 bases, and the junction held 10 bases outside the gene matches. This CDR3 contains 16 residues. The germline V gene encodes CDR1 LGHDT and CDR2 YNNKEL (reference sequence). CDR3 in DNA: TGTGCCAGCAGGTTTTCATTGACTAGCCCCTACAATGAGCAGTTCTTC. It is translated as CASRFSLTSPYNEQFF.

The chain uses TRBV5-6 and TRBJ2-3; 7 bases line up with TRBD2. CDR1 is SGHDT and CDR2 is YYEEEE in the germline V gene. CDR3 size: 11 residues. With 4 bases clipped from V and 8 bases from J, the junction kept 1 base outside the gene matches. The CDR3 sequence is CASSRGGTQYF. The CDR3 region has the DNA TGTGCCAGCAGCCGCGGGGGTACGCAGTATTTT.

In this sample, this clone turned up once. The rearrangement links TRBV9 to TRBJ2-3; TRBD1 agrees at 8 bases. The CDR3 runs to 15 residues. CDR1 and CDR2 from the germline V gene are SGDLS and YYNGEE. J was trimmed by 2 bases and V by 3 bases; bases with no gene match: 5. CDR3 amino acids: CASSAHRGFTDTQYF. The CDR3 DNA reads TGTGCCAGCAGCGCCCACAGGGGGTTCACAGATACGCAGTATTTT.

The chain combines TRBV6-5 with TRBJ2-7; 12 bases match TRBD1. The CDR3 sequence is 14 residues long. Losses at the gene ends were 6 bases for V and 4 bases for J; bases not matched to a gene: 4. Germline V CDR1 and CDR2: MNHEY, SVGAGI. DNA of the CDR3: TGTGCCAGCAGCGGGACAGGGGGCGGGTACGAGCAGTACTTC. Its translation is CASSGTGGGYEQYF.

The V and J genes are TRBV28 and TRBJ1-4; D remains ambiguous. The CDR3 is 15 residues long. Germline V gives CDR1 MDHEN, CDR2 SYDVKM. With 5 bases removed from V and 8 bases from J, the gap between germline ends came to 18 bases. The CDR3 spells CASSSLWARREKLFF. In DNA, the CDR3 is TGTGCCAGCAGTAGTCTTTGGGCACGAAGAGAAAAACTGTTTTTT.

The CDR3 region is CASSQERNIQYF. The CDR3 DNA reads as TGTGCCAGCAGCCAAGAGCGTAACATTCAGTACTTC. J is TRBJ2-4 and V is TRBV3-1 (or the pseudogene TRBV3-2); D gene uncertain. V lost 0 bases and J lost 7, with 4 bases in between. CDR1 is LGHDT, CDR2 YNNKEL, per germline (reference sequence). The CDR3 totals 12 residues.

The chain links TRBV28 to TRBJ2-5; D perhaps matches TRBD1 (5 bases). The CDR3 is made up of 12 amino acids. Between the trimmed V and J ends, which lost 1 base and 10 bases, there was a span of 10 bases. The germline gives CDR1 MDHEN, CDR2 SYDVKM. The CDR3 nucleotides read TGTGCCAGCAGTTTATTGGGCAGGGACCAGTACTTC. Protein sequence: CASSLLGRDQYF. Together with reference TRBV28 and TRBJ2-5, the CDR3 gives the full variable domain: DVKVTQSSRYLVKRTGEKVFLECVQDMDHENMFWYRQDPGLGLRLIYFSYDVKMKEKGDIPEGYSVSREKKERFSLILESASTNQTSMYLCASSLLGRDQYFGPGTRLLVL.

The CDR3 bases are TGTGCCAGCAGTGAGCGTTCAGGGCTTGGCTACACCTTC. As protein: CASSERSGLGYTF. The rearrangement joins TRBV2 to TRBJ1-2, with D maybe TRBD1 (5 bases). V lost 3 bases and J lost 7, with 12 bases in between. This CDR3 contains 13 residues. Germline CDR1 SNHLY, CDR2 FYNNEI.

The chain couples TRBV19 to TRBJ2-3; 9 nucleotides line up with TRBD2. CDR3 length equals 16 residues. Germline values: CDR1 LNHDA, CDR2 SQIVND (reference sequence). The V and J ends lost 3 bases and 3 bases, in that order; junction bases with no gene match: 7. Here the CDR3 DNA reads TGTGCCAGTAGTATGGGGGGAGCGGGGGGAACAGATACGCAGTATTTT. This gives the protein CASSMGGAGGTDTQYF.

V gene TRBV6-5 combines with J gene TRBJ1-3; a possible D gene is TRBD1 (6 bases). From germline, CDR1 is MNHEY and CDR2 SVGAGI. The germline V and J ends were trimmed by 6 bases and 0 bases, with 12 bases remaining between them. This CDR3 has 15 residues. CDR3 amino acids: CASRKTGSSGNTIYF. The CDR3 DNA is TGTGCCAGCAGAAAAACAGGGTCCTCTGGAAACACCATATATTTT.

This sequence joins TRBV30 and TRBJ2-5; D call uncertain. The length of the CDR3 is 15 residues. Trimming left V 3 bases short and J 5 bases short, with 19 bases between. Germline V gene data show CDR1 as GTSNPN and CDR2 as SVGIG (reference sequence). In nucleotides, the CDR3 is TGTGCCTGGAGCGTAGGATGGCAGGTGGTTGAGACCCAGTACTTC. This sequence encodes CAWSVGWQVVETQYF.

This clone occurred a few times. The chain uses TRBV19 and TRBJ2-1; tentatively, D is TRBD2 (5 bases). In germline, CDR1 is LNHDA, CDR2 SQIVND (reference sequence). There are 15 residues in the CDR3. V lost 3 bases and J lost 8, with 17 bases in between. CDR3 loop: CASSMAATSGYEQFF. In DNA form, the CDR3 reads TGTGCCAGTAGTATGGCGGCCACTAGTGGCTATGAGCAGTTCTTC.